The 26 T cell receptor beta chains below come from one sample, sequenced in a study of blood T cell repertoires in COVID-19. Sequenced by immunoSEQ multiplex PCR; TCRdb stores in-frame clones only, minus some. The table has a few hundred thousand clones, roughly four fifths seen once. Specimen: PBMCs or T cells enriched from blood (not recorded which). The receptors come from a man between 35 and 55 years old who had been exposed to COVID-19.

The chain is built from TRBV7-6 and TRBJ2-7; perhaps TRBD1 as D (5 bases). There are 13 residues in the CDR3. V lost 4 bases to trimming and J lost 3 bases, with 10 bases between them. Germline lookup yields CDR1 SGHVS and CDR2 FNYEAQ. The CDR3 region has the DNA TGTGCCAGCAGCTCGGCCCAGGGCTACGAGCAGTACTTC. Its protein product is CASSSAQGYEQYF.

The chain links TRBV11-2 to TRBJ2-5; D possibly corresponds to TRBD1 (5 bases). Per germline, CDR1 SGHAT and CDR2 FQNNGV. The CDR3 has 15 residues. Trimming cost V 0 bases and J 5 bases, with 13 bases left between them. CDR3 loop: CASSLEYPGNETQYF. In DNA, the CDR3 is TGTGCCAGCAGCTTAGAGTATCCAGGGAACGAGACCCAGTACTTC.

The genes are TRBV7-3 and TRBJ2-2; D may be TRBD1 (5 bases). Per the germline V gene, CDR1 is SGHTA and CDR2 is FQGTGA. CDR3 length: 14 amino acids. V dropped 7 bases and J dropped 4 bases, with 13 bases sitting between them. CDR3 loop: CASKTTALTGELFF. CDR3 nucleotide sequence: TGTGCCAGCAAAACGACAGCACTCACCGGGGAGCTGTTTTTT.

This clone came up once. This chain's CDR3 is CASSQDYGDGTYEQYF. In DNA form, the CDR3 reads TGTGCCAGCAGCCAAGATTACGGGGATGGTACCTACGAGCAGTACTTC. The rearrangement joins TRBV4-2 to TRBJ2-7, with a possible D match to TRBD2 (5 bases). CDR1 LGHNA and CDR2 YNFKEQ come from the germline V gene. This CDR3 contains 16 residues. Trimming cost V 0 bases and J 2 bases, with 14 bases left between them.

This clone was recorded only once. The V call is TRBV27, the J call TRBJ2-2; 13 bases fit TRBD2. CDR3 size: 15 residues. Germline CDR1 MNHEY, CDR2 SMNVEV (reference sequence). After removal of 2 bases from V and 7 bases from J, the junction contained 1 base not matched to a gene. The CDR3 nucleotides read TGTGCCAGCAGTTTAACTAGCGGGAGGGGCGGGGAGCTGTTTTTT. This encodes CASSLTSGRGGELFF.

The chain carries TRBV6-5 and TRBJ2-7; 11 bases map to TRBD2. The CDR3 spans 15 residues. Trimming cost V 4 bases and J 3 bases; bases outside gene matches: 5. Germline CDR1 reads MNHEY; CDR2 reads SVGAGI. The chain's CDR3 is CASSFSGTSGYEQYF. CDR3 nucleotide sequence: TGTGCCAGCAGTTTCTCCGGGACTAGCGGCTACGAGCAGTACTTC.

V and J are TRBV29-1 and TRBJ1-1; maybe TRBD1 (6 bases). In germline, CDR1 is SQVTM, CDR2 ANQGSEA. V lost 4 bases to trimming and J lost 3 bases, with 9 bases between them. The CDR3 runs to 12 residues. The CDR3 DNA is TGCAGCGTTGTGAGGACAGACACTGAAGCTTTCTTT. It is translated as CSVVRTDTEAFF.

This chain links TRBV4-1 with TRBJ1-5; 7 positions agree with TRBD1. CDR1 and CDR2 (germline): MGHRA, YSYEKL. Germline trimming cut 5 bases from V and 6 bases from J; bases unmatched to any gene: 7. The CDR3 contains 14 residues. The CDR3 sequence: CASSFEDRVQPQHF. Written as DNA, the CDR3 is TGCGCCAGCAGCTTCGAAGACAGGGTTCAGCCCCAGCATTTT.

A few counts support this clone. The V and J genes are TRBV16 and TRBJ1-2; D is ambiguous. The V end lost 1 base, the J end lost 4 bases, and 13 bases lay between the germline ends. There are 15 residues in the CDR3. Germline-derived CDR1 and CDR2 are KGHSY and FQNENV. The DNA of the CDR3 is TGTGCCAGCAGCCAATTCCAACAGAAGAGCTATGGCTACACCTTC. The encoded protein is CASSQFQQKSYGYTF.

This clone has just one count. The rearrangement joins TRBV7-9 to TRBJ1-2, with 8 bases lining up with TRBD1. J was trimmed by 7 bases and V by 4 bases; bases with no gene match: 8. CDR1 is SEHNR, CDR2 FQNEAQ, per germline (reference sequence). CDR3 length: 14 amino acids. Here the CDR3 reads CASSSKQGDLGYTF. The CDR3 nucleotides are TGTGCCAGCAGCTCCAAACAGGGGGACCTTGGCTACACCTTC.

CDR3 sequence reads: CASSAVRDRVLDTQYF. As DNA, the CDR3 is TGTGCCAGCAGCGCAGTCCGGGACAGGGTTTTGGATACGCAGTATTTT. The rearrangement links TRBV9 to TRBJ2-3; TRBD1 matches at 9 bases. Germline CDR1 SGDLS, CDR2 YYNGEE. V lost 3 bases and J lost 6; bases outside the gene matches: 11. CDR3 length: 16 residues.

V is TRBV27 and J is TRBJ1-2; 7 nucleotides match TRBD1. V was pared by 3 bases and J by 4 bases, with 17 bases of the junction left unmatched. This CDR3 is built from 18 residues. Germline V gene sequence: CDR1 MNHEY, CDR2 SMNVEV (reference sequence). CDR3 bases: TGTGCCAGCAGTTTGGAGTTTAGGCAGGGGGGCCTCCCCTATGGCTACACCTTC. Amino acids: CASSLEFRQGGLPYGYTF.

The chain recombines TRBV5-1 with TRBJ1-1; 9 nucleotides line up with TRBD1. From germline, CDR1 is SGHRS and CDR2 YFSETQ. This CDR3 has 18 residues. V gave up 3 bases and J gave up 6 bases; unmatched junction bases: 18. The CDR3 nucleotides read TGCGCCAGCAGCTCCTTGTCCCGGGACAGGGTAGGTTCCTCTGAAGCTTTCTTT. Translating gives CASSSLSRDRVGSSEAFF.

V is TRBV3-1 (or the pseudogene TRBV3-2) and J is TRBJ2-3; 8 bases line up with TRBD1. This CDR3 is 14 amino acids long. Germline CDR1 reads LGHDT; CDR2 reads YNNKEL (reference sequence). V was pared by 1 base and J by 4 bases, with 1 base of the junction left unmatched. CDR3 coding DNA: TGTGCCAGCAGCCAAGGGACAGGGTCAGATACGCAGTATTTT. This sequence encodes CASSQGTGSDTQYF.

The rearrangement uses TRBV27 and TRBJ2-5, with TRBD1 matching over 10 bases. The ends lost 2 bases at V and 4 bases at J; junction bases unmatched: 4. The CDR3 sequence is 15 residues long. Germline CDR1 and CDR2: MNHEY and SMNVEV (reference sequence). This CDR3 reads CASSLQTGGAETQYF. The CDR3 coding sequence is TGTGCCAGCAGTTTACAGACAGGGGGCGCAGAGACCCAGTACTTC.

The CDR3: CATSGTGYNEQFF. The CDR3 region has the DNA TGTGCCACCTCCGGGACAGGCTACAATGAGCAGTTCTTC. The rearrangement uses TRBV18 and TRBJ2-1, with 8 positions matching TRBD1. The CDR3 contains 13 residues. With 10 bases clipped from V and 3 bases from J, the junction kept 5 bases outside the gene matches. The germline gives CDR1 KGHSH, CDR2 LQKENI.

In its sample, this clone was seen many times. The CDR3: CASAPRDRLYNEQFF. In nucleotides, the CDR3 is TGTGCCAGTGCCCCCCGGGACAGGTTATACAATGAGCAGTTCTTC. The rearrangement uses TRBV19 and TRBJ2-1; 8 positions agree with TRBD1. The CDR3 totals 15 residues. Per germline, CDR1 LNHDA and CDR2 SQIVND (reference sequence). J was trimmed by 4 bases and V by 8 bases; bases with no gene match: 10.

V is TRBV28 and J is TRBJ2-7; D possibly corresponds to TRBD2 (6 bases). CDR3 length: 14 amino acids. Between the trimmed V and J ends, which lost 3 bases and 1 base, there was a span of 10 bases. Germline CDR1 reads MDHEN; CDR2 reads SYDVKM. The CDR3 region has the DNA TGTGCCAGCAGTTTGGGCGGGAATTCCTACGAGCAGTACTTC. Its translation: CASSLGGNSYEQYF.

This rearrangement joins TRBV28 to TRBJ1-1; 9 nucleotides agree with TRBD1. J lost 4 bases, V lost 8 bases, and 8 bases had no gene match. This CDR3 spans 14 amino acids. Per the germline V gene, CDR1 is MDHEN and CDR2 is SYDVKM. The CDR3 coding sequence is TGTGCCAGCTCACAGGGGGCGCGGTTCACTGAAGCTTTCTTT. Translated: CASSQGARFTEAFF.

This clone was counted between two and nine times. The chain has TRBV18 and TRBJ1-6, with 9 nucleotides matching TRBD1. The V gene's germline CDR1 is KGHSH and CDR2 LQKENI. The CDR3 has 16 residues. V shed 3 bases and J 9 bases; nucleotides not matched to a gene: 9. Here the CDR3 reads CASSPTVTGGGSPLHF. Here the CDR3 DNA reads TGTGCCAGCTCACCCACGGTAACAGGGGGCGGTTCACCCCTCCACTTT.

The chain's CDR3 is CASSLVRFSYNEQFF. For the CDR3, the DNA is TGTGCCAGCAGCTTAGTTCGGTTCTCCTACAATGAGCAGTTCTTC. This chain joins TRBV11-2 and TRBJ2-1; D not certain. V dropped 1 base and J dropped 0 bases, with 7 bases sitting between them. Germline loops: CDR1 SGHAT, CDR2 FQNNGV. The CDR3 loop spans 15 amino acids.

The rearrangement links TRBV7-9 to TRBJ2-5; 7 nucleotides align to TRBD2. The germline CDR1 and CDR2 sequences are SEHNR and FQNEAQ (reference sequence). J lost 4 bases, V lost 4 bases, and 15 bases had no gene match. This CDR3 region has 17 residues. The CDR3 reads CASSSGRGNAKGETQYF. The CDR3 region has the DNA TGTGCCAGCAGCTCAGGGCGGGGGAACGCGAAGGGAGAGACCCAGTACTTC.

The chain carries TRBV29-1 and TRBJ2-7; D perhaps matches TRBD1 (5 bases). V lost 4 bases, J lost 3 bases, and 10 bases lay in between. The CDR3 consists of 12 residues. In germline, CDR1 is SQVTM, CDR2 ANQGSEA. CDR3 sequence: CSVGRQGYEQYF. DNA for the CDR3: TGCAGCGTTGGTAGGCAGGGCTACGAGCAGTACTTC.

The chain is built from TRBV12-5 and TRBJ1-2; D possibly corresponds to TRBD1 (6 bases). Per germline, CDR1 LGHNT and CDR2 FRNRAP. The CDR3 has 13 amino acids. Trimming cost V 6 bases and J 5 bases, with 13 bases left between them. The CDR3 DNA follows: TGTGCTAGTGGCCGGGACACATTATATGGCTACACCTTC. It encodes CASGRDTLYGYTF.

The V and J genes are TRBV5-1 and TRBJ2-7; D is perhaps TRBD2 (5 bases). Trimming left V 4 bases short and J 2 bases short, with 10 bases between. This CDR3 is 13 amino acids long. Germline CDR1 SGHRS, CDR2 YFSETQ. CDR3 DNA: TGCGCCAGCAGCGCGGGCCAAGCCTACGAGCAGTACTTC. Its translation is CASSAGQAYEQYF.

The V call is TRBV6-5, the J call TRBJ2-7; 10 bases map to TRBD1. This CDR3 is 15 amino acids long. The V segment lost 5 bases and the J segment 1 base; nucleotides outside the gene matches: 5. In germline, CDR1 is MNHEY, CDR2 SVGAGI. The CDR3 nucleotides read TGTGCCAGCAGTCTAGGGACAGGGGTGTCCTACGAGCAGTACTTC. Protein: CASSLGTGVSYEQYF.